One sample yielded the 30 T cell receptor beta chains listed below, sequenced in a study of CD8 T cells in Susac syndrome. cDNA came from approximately 0.5 to 1 ug RNA primed by random hexamers. TCRdb independently ran MiXCR on the immunoSEQ multiplex PCR reads; one entry per CDR3 protein. The sample consists of under 90,000 distinct CDR3 sequences, just over 90% of them appearing once. The specimen sequenced was CD4+ T cells from PBMCs. The source of these receptors is a human donor with Susac syndrome.

V usage is TRBV2 and J usage is TRBJ2-1; TRBD2 agrees at 13 bases. With 3 bases clipped from V and 2 bases from J, the junction kept 4 bases outside the gene matches. Germline V gene sequence: CDR1 SNHLY, CDR2 FYNNEI. This CDR3 contains 17 residues. CDR3 in amino acids: CASSELGTSGTYNEQFF. For the CDR3, the DNA is TGTGCCAGCAGTGAGTTAGGGACTAGCGGGACCTACAATGAGCAGTTCTTC.

The genes are TRBV19 and TRBJ1-2; the match to TRBD1 covers 7 bases. Per germline, CDR1 LNHDA and CDR2 SQIVND (reference sequence). Losses at the gene ends were 4 bases for V and 8 bases for J; bases not matched to a gene: 7. The CDR3 has 13 amino acids. CDR3 protein: CASSTGGLFGYTF. CDR3 nucleotide sequence: TGTGCCAGTAGTACAGGGGGACTATTCGGCTACACCTTC.

This chain uses TRBV23-1 with TRBJ2-1, with 7 bases lining up with TRBD2. TRBV23-1 is identified as an open reading frame with a role that is uncertain. The ends lost 8 bases at V and 8 bases at J; junction bases unmatched: 15. The CDR3 sequence is 15 residues long. CDR3 residues: CASRRGRGCIDEQFF. The CDR3 DNA follows: TGCGCCAGCCGACGGGGGAGGGGTTGTATCGATGAGCAGTTCTTC.

This chain links TRBV25-1 with TRBJ1-6; D is uncertain. Germline-derived CDR1 and CDR2 are MGHDK and SYGVNS. V shed 4 bases and J shed 4 bases, with 14 bases lying between them. CDR3 length: 16 amino acids. The CDR3 sequence: CASSGIRTDYNSPLHF. The DNA for the CDR3 is TGTGCCAGCAGTGGTATACGGACTGATTATAATTCACCCCTCCACTTT. Looking up the rest from reference TRBV25-1 and TRBJ1-6 gives the full variable domain: EADIYQTPRYLVIGTGKKITLECSQTMGHDKMYWYQQDPGMELHLIHYSYGVNSTEKGDLSSESTVSRIRTEHFPLTLESARPSHTSQYLCASSGIRTDYNSPLHFGNGTRLTVT.

The chain employs TRBV7-3 and TRBJ2-7; D possibly matches TRBD1 or TRBD2 (6 bases each). Trimming took 1 base from V and 2 from J, leaving 15 bases between them. Germline V gives CDR1 SGHTA, CDR2 FQGTGA. The CDR3 is 16 amino acids. The CDR3: CASSLMGGLPTYEQYF. The DNA for the CDR3 is TGTGCCAGCAGCTTAATGGGGGGCCTACCCACCTACGAGCAGTACTTC.

Here the CDR3 DNA reads TGCGCCACCAGGCCCCAAGCGGGGGGCCCTACCAACGAGCAGTACTTC. Encoded protein: CATRPQAGGPTNEQYF. The chain uses TRBV5-1 and TRBJ2-7; 9 bases fit TRBD2. Germline trimming cut 9 bases from V and 5 bases from J; bases unmatched to any gene: 18. The CDR3 totals 16 residues. CDR1 and CDR2 (germline): SGHRS, YFSETQ.

In this sample, this clonotype turned up once. The gene calls are TRBV3-1 and TRBJ2-2, with 11 bases matching TRBD1. This CDR3 region has 15 residues. J lost 6 bases, V lost 1 base, and 1 base had no gene match. Germline V gene lookup returns CDR1 LGHDT and CDR2 YNNKEL (reference sequence). DNA for the CDR3: TGTGCCAGCAGCCAAGGGGACAGGGGGGCCGGGGAGCTGTTTTTT. Translating gives CASSQGDRGAGELFF.

The rearrangement links TRBV12-3 or TRBV12-4 to TRBJ2-2; D is unresolved. The CDR3 has 12 amino acids. Trimming stripped 6 bases from V and 7 bases from J, with 9 bases between. CDR3 in DNA: TGTGCCAGCAGCCTAAGTAGCGGGGAGCTGTTTTTT. It is translated as CASSLSSGELFF.

This chain connects TRBV12-3 or TRBV12-4 to TRBJ1-5; D gene uncertain. The CDR3 sequence is 12 residues long. V lost 3 bases and J 0 bases, leaving 0 bases between the germline ends. The CDR3 DNA reads as TGTGCCAGCAGTTTTAGCAATCAGCCCCAGCATTTT. Translating gives CASSFSNQPQHF.

The chain has TRBV20-1 and TRBJ2-2, with 11 positions matching TRBD2. V was clipped by 0 bases and J by 6 bases; unmatched bases: 3. Germline V gene sequence: CDR1 DFQATT, CDR2 SNEGSKA (reference sequence). This CDR3 contains 15 residues. CDR3 sequence (DNA): TGCAGTGCTAGAGATACTAGCGGGAGTCCCGGGGAGCTGTTTTTT. It specifies CSARDTSGSPGELFF.

The chain recombines TRBV12-3 or TRBV12-4 with TRBJ1-1, with D perhaps TRBD1 (5 bases). This CDR3 has 14 residues. Trimming pared 7 bases from V and 1 base from J, leaving 13 bases between. The CDR3: CASTQGRTNTEAFF. For the CDR3, the DNA is TGTGCCAGCACCCAGGGACGGACGAACACTGAAGCTTTCTTT.

The chain couples TRBV2 to TRBJ1-4, with a possible D match to TRBD1 (5 bases). Per germline, CDR1 SNHLY and CDR2 FYNNEI. The CDR3 contains 16 residues. The V end lost 1 base, the J end lost 0 bases, and 9 bases lay between the germline ends. The CDR3 reads CASSEGGFATNEKLFF. DNA of the CDR3: TGTGCCAGCAGTGAAGGGGGGTTCGCAACTAATGAAAAACTGTTTTTT.

Written as DNA, the CDR3 is TGTGCCAGCAGCTTGGGACCGACAGGGGGAGGGGAGACCCAGTACTTC. Translating gives CASSLGPTGGGETQYF. The gene calls are TRBV5-4 and TRBJ2-5, with 9 bases lining up with TRBD1. Germline CDR1 and CDR2: SGHNT and YYREEE (reference sequence). V lost 0 bases to trimming and J lost 5 bases; unmatched junction nucleotides: 8. The CDR3 has 16 residues.

The chain joins TRBV12-3 or TRBV12-4 to TRBJ1-1; the match to TRBD1 covers 7 bases. Trimming removed 10 bases from V and 2 bases from J; junction bases left unmatched: 13. The CDR3 totals 15 residues. CDR3 nucleotide sequence: TGTGCCACCCAACCGCGACAGGGCACAAACACTGAAGCTTTCTTT. The encoded protein is CATQPRQGTNTEAFF.

V and J are TRBV5-1 and TRBJ1-2, with 10 bases lining up with TRBD1. Germline V lookup: CDR1 SGHRS, CDR2 YFSETQ. The V segment lost 0 bases and the J segment 3 bases; nucleotides outside the gene matches: 2. This CDR3 spans 15 amino acids. For the CDR3, the DNA is TGCGCCAGCAGCTTGGCCGGGACAGGGGACTATGGCTACACCTTC. This sequence encodes CASSLAGTGDYGYTF.

The CDR3 sequence is CASSLLWGGGEQYF. The DNA of the CDR3 is TGCGCCAGCAGCTTGCTATGGGGTGGTGGCGAGCAGTACTTC. The chain joins TRBV5-1 to TRBJ2-7; D gene ambiguous. The ends were cut back, 1 base at V and 6 bases at J, with 14 bases in the middle. CDR3 length equals 14 residues. Germline V gives CDR1 SGHRS, CDR2 YFSETQ.

This chain joins TRBV2 and TRBJ2-3; no clear D gene. This CDR3 is 14 amino acids long. The V gene lost 6 bases and the J gene lost 0 bases, with 10 bases spanning the gap. Germline assignment: CDR1 SNHLY and CDR2 FYNNEI. The CDR3 spells CASSQELSTDTQYF. The CDR3 nucleotides are TGTGCCAGCAGCCAAGAACTTAGCACAGATACGCAGTATTTT.

The V and J genes are TRBV30 and TRBJ2-2; TRBD2 aligns across 7 bases. In germline, CDR1 is GTSNPN, CDR2 SVGIG (reference sequence). V was clipped by 0 bases and J by 6 bases; unmatched bases: 10. This CDR3 region has 16 residues. The CDR3 sequence is CAWSVRRLAEAGELFF. Written as DNA, the CDR3 is TGTGCCTGGAGTGTACGTAGACTAGCTGAGGCCGGGGAGCTGTTTTTT.

J is TRBJ2-1 and V is TRBV24-1, with 9 bases lining up with TRBD1. Unmatched junction bases numbered 5, after V lost 3 bases and J lost 6 bases. Germline CDR1 and CDR2: KGHDR and SFDVKD. CDR3 size: 15 residues. The CDR3 coding sequence is TGTGCCACCAGTGATCCCGGGACAGGGCGCAATGAGCAGTTCTTC. This gives the protein CATSDPGTGRNEQFF.

V usage is TRBV7-2 and J usage is TRBJ2-1; a weak D match, TRBD1 (5 bases). V dropped 5 bases and J dropped 3 bases, with 8 bases sitting between them. CDR3 size: 13 residues. Germline lookup yields CDR1 SGHTA and CDR2 FQGNSA. CDR3 nucleotides: TGTGCCAGCAGCCGGACACGCTACAATGAGCAGTTCTTC. This sequence encodes CASSRTRYNEQFF.

V and J are TRBV6-1 and TRBJ2-1; D could derive from TRBD1 or TRBD2 (5 bases each). V shed 2 bases and J shed 6 bases, with 17 bases lying between them. CDR1 is MNHNS, CDR2 SASEGT, per germline. The CDR3 loop spans 16 amino acids. CDR3 sequence: CASSEPPRGRGNEQFF. The DNA of the CDR3 is TGTGCCAGCAGTGAACCACCCCGGGGACGAGGCAATGAGCAGTTCTTC.

CDR3 in DNA: TGTGCCAGCAGCCTCTCCCAAGGACTAGCGGGGGGCCGGAGAGATACGCAGTATTTT. Its protein is CASSLSQGLAGGRRDTQYF. This chain links TRBV3-1 with TRBJ2-3; 14 bases fit TRBD2. This CDR3 is 19 amino acids long. V trimming: 4 bases; J trimming: 5 bases; junction bases outside the gene matches: 14. Germline V gene lookup returns CDR1 LGHDT and CDR2 YNNKEL (reference sequence).

The chain combines TRBV7-2 with TRBJ2-7, with D tentatively TRBD1 or TRBD2 (5 bases each). The CDR3 contains 13 residues. V lost 4 bases to trimming and J lost 7 bases, with 14 bases between them. Per the germline V gene, CDR1 is SGHTA and CDR2 is FQGNSA. The CDR3 is CASSSGPGREQYF. CDR3 DNA: TGTGCCAGCAGCTCGGGACCGGGGCGGGAGCAGTACTTC.

V and J are TRBV5-4 and TRBJ2-7, with 8 positions matching TRBD2. Germline assignment: CDR1 SGHNT and CDR2 YYREEE (reference sequence). CDR3 length: 15 amino acids. Unmatched junction bases numbered 6, after V lost 2 bases and J lost 2 bases. The CDR3 loop reads CASSFPSGLAYEQYF. DNA of the CDR3: TGTGCCAGCAGCTTCCCTAGCGGGCTTGCCTACGAGCAGTACTTC. Together with reference TRBV5-4 and TRBJ2-7, the CDR3 gives the full variable domain: ETGVTQSPTHLIKTRGQQVTLRCSSQSGHNTVSWYQQALGQGPQFIFQYYREEENGRGNFPPRFSGLQFPNYSSELNVNALELDDSALYLCASSFPSGLAYEQYFGPGTRLTVT.

The table lists this clonotype with a count of one. The V gene is TRBV30, the J gene TRBJ2-5; D not certain. Trimming stripped 0 bases from V and 0 bases from J, with 8 bases between. CDR1 is GTSNPN and CDR2 is SVGIG in the germline V gene (reference sequence). The CDR3 extends over 14 amino acids. Here the CDR3 reads CAWSVGEYQETQYF. The DNA for the CDR3 is TGTGCCTGGAGTGTAGGAGAGTACCAAGAGACCCAGTACTTC.

This chain connects TRBV19 to TRBJ1-2; no firm D call. The length of the CDR3 is 12 residues. V was shortened by 3 bases and J by 8 bases, with 10 bases between the two germline ends. The V gene's germline CDR1 is LNHDA and CDR2 SQIVND (reference sequence). The CDR3 coding sequence is TGTGCCAGTAGTATCGGTCATTTAGGCTACACCTTC. It specifies CASSIGHLGYTF.

The chain links TRBV9 to TRBJ2-2; TRBD1 is a possible D gene (5 bases). The V and J ends lost 0 bases and 4 bases respectively, with 13 bases between them. From germline, CDR1 is SGDLS and CDR2 YYNGEE. This CDR3 comprises 16 residues. In DNA, the CDR3 is TGTGCCAGCAGCGTAGCTGGGGCCGTAAGCACCGGGGAGCTGTTTTTT. Encoded protein: CASSVAGAVSTGELFF.

CDR3 DNA: TGTGCCAGCATAGAATGGGGTAGCGGGAGCTACGAGCAGTACTTC. Amino acid sequence: CASIEWGSGSYEQYF. The V call is TRBV28, the J call TRBJ2-7; 9 bases align to TRBD2. The ends lost 7 bases at V and 3 bases at J; junction bases unmatched: 10. The germline V gene has CDR1 MDHEN and CDR2 SYDVKM. The CDR3 length is 15 residues.

This rearrangement joins TRBV5-1 to TRBJ2-1; no clear D gene. V shed 0 bases and J shed 9 bases, with 19 bases lying between them. The germline gives CDR1 SGHRS, CDR2 YFSETQ. The CDR3 is 16 residues long. The CDR3 region is CASSLVSPGQGGEQFF. CDR3 DNA sequence: TGCGCCAGCAGCTTGGTATCGCCGGGTCAAGGTGGTGAGCAGTTCTTC.

The J gene is TRBJ2-7, the V gene TRBV5-1; 8 bases fit TRBD2. Trimming removed 1 base from V and 0 bases from J; junction bases left unmatched: 3. This CDR3 region has 15 residues. Germline V gives CDR1 SGHRS, CDR2 YFSETQ. The CDR3 loop is CASSLTSGSSYEQYF. The CDR3 DNA reads as TGCGCCAGCAGCTTGACTAGCGGTAGCTCCTACGAGCAGTACTTC.